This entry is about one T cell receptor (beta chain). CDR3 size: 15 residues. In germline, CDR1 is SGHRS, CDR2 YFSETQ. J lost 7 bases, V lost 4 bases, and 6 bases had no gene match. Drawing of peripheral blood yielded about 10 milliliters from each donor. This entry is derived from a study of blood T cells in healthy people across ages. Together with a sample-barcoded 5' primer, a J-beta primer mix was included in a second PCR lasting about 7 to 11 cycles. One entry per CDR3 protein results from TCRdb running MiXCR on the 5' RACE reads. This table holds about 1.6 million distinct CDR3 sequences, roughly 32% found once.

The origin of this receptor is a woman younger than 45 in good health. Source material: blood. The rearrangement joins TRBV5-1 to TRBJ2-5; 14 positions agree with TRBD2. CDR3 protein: CASSPRTSGGSTQYF. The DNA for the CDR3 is TGCGCCAGCAGCCCCCGGACTAGCGGGGGGTCGACCCAGTACTTC.